A selection of T cell receptor beta chains follows, all from one sample in a study of T-cell reconstitution after alpha-beta-depleted transplantation in children. In TCRdb, the PCR reads were re-called with MiXCR into one record per CDR3 protein. The sample lists over 85,000 distinct CDR3 sequences, about a tenth occurring once. The material was PBMCs from the stem cell graft donor, obtained from the stem cell graft. These TCRs come from a human donor who donated a stem cell graft to a child with acute lymphoblastic leukemia. Each CDR3 is given with its conserved first and last residue. A D gene is named only where the DNA matches it firmly. Not every row has a clone size; where given, it reads once, few, many or a size class.

15,TRBV5-1,many,NA,TRBJ2-2,TGCGCCAGCAGCTTGCGGTCACAAACCTCCGGGGAGCTGTTTTTT,CASSLRSQTSGELFF
12,TRBV16,NA,NA,TRBJ2-7,TGTGCCAGCAGCCGCGACTACTACGAGCAGTACTTC,CASSRDYYEQYF
14,TRBV7-2,many,NA,TRBJ1-2,TGTGCCAGCAGCCGGGAGTTTCAGTCCTATGGCTACACCTTC,CASSREFQSYGYTF
12,TRBV6-2/TRBV6-3,many,NA,TRBJ1-5,TGTGCCAGCAGTCGACCGGGTCAGCCCCAGCATTTT,CASSRPGQPQHF
19,TRBV27,many,TRBD1,TRBJ2-2,TGTGCCAGCAGTTTATCGTATTTGGGGCAGGGGGCAAGCACCGGGGAGCTGTTTTTT,CASSLSYLGQGASTGELFF
13,TRBV2,many,NA,TRBJ2-2,TGTGCCAGCTGCGAGGTGAACACCGGGGAGCTGTTTTTT,CASCEVNTGELFF
14,TRBV27,many,NA,TRBJ2-1,TGTGCCACCTCCCACCAGGGCGACTACAATGAGCAGTTCTTC,CATSHQGDYNEQFF
16,TRBV7-2,many,NA,TRBJ2-5,TGTGCCAGCAGCTTAGCTATGGGTAGCGGACAAGAGACCCAGTACTTC,CASSLAMGSGQETQYF
11,TRBV12-3/TRBV12-4,many,NA,TRBJ2-1,TGTGCCAGCAGTTCCCGCGCGAGGCAGTTCTTC,CASSSRARQFF
18,TRBV5-5,many,TRBD1,TRBJ1-4,TGTGCCAGCAGCTTTGTTCGGGACAGCTCCTCAACTAATGAAAAACTGTTTTTT,CASSFVRDSSSTNEKLFF
15,TRBV20-1,many,TRBD2,TRBJ2-1,TGCAGTGCGGATCGACTAGCGGGACATCACAATGAGCAGTTCTTC,CSADRLAGHHNEQFF
15,TRBV15,many,NA,TRBJ1-5,TGTGCCACCAGCAGAGATATGGCAGGGAATCAGCCCCAGCATTTT,CATSRDMAGNQPQHF
17,TRBV9,many,TRBD1,TRBJ1-2,TGTGCCAGCAGCGTAGAAGACCTCCAACAGGGGGACTATGGCTACACCTTC,CASSVEDLQQGDYGYTF
19,TRBV14,few,TRBD2,TRBJ2-2,TGTGCCAGCAGCCAATTTACAGGGGCACTAGCGGGAGTCGCCGGGGAGCTGTTTTTT,CASSQFTGALAGVAGELFF
14,TRBV7-2,many,NA,TRBJ2-5,TGTGCCAGCAGCTTATCGGGGCAGGGAGAGACCCAGTACTTC,CASSLSGQGETQYF
14,TRBV7-2,many,TRBD1,TRBJ1-2,TGTGCCAGCAGCGGATCCCGACAGGGCCGAGACTACACCTTC,CASSGSRQGRDYTF
14,TRBV5-1,many,TRBD1,TRBJ1-3,TGCGCCAGCAGCTCTGGACAGGGACGAAACACCATATATTTT,CASSSGQGRNTIYF
15,TRBV29-1,many,NA,TRBJ2-1,TGCAGCGTTGAAGGGGAGGGGGCCTCCTACAATGAGCAGTTCTTC,CSVEGEGASYNEQFF
13,TRBV12-3/TRBV12-4,many,TRBD1,TRBJ1-1,TGTGCCAGCAGTTATCAGGGGGGCACTGAAGCTTTCTTT,CASSYQGGTEAFF
14,TRBV12-3/TRBV12-4,many,NA,TRBJ2-1,TGTGCCAGCAGTTTTGAAAACTTATACAATGAGCAGTTCTTC,CASSFENLYNEQFF
18,TRBV6-5,many,TRBD1,TRBJ2-5,TGTGCCAGCAGTTACAGGCCGACAGGGGGTGATTTTACGGAGACCCAGTACTTC,CASSYRPTGGDFTETQYF
14,TRBV28,NA,NA,TRBJ2-1,TGTGCCAGTACCCTCTCGGGGATCCTCAATGAGCAGTTCTTC,CASTLSGILNEQFF
16,TRBV9,many,TRBD2,TRBJ2-2,TGTGCCAGCAGCGTAGGAGATAGCGGGCCTACCGGGGAGCTGTTTTTT,CASSVGDSGPTGELFF
14,TRBV20-1,many,NA,TRBJ2-7,TGCAGTGCTAGAGATACAGGGAGCTCCTACGAGCAGTACTTC,CSARDTGSSYEQYF
14,TRBV12-3/TRBV12-4,many,TRBD1,TRBJ1-6,TGTGCCAGCAGGGGGACAGGGAGAGAATCACCCCTCCACTTT,CASRGTGRESPLHF
14,TRBV25-1,NA,NA,TRBJ1-6,TGTGCCAGCAGTCCAACAGGTCCTCCGACACCACTCCACTTT,CASSPTGPPTPLHF
15,TRBV28,many,NA,TRBJ2-7,TGTGCCAGCAGTTTACGGGACCCGGGTGGCGACGAGCAGTACTTC,CASSLRDPGGDEQYF
15,TRBV28,NA,NA,TRBJ2-7,TGTGCCAGCAGTCTAGACGTGCCAACAGGTTACGAGCAGTACTTC,CASSLDVPTGYEQYF
16,TRBV11-2,many,NA,TRBJ2-1,TGTGCCAGCAGCTCGCCGGGAGAAAAAGGTCCCAATGAGCAGTTCTTC,CASSSPGEKGPNEQFF
14,TRBV10-3,many,TRBD1,TRBJ1-2,TGTGCCACCATGGGACAGGGAGATAACTATGGCTACACCTTC,CATMGQGDNYGYTF
15,TRBV6-5,many,TRBD2,TRBJ2-2,TGTGCCAGCAGTTCCCCGGGAGGGGGCACCGGGGAGCTGTTTTTT,CASSSPGGGTGELFF
11,TRBV7-8,many,NA,TRBJ2-7,TGTGCCAGCGGAAGATCCTACGAGCAGTACTTC,CASGRSYEQYF
14,TRBV5-1,many,NA,TRBJ2-3,TGCGCCAGCAGCTTGGTCGAATACACAGATACGCAGTATTTT,CASSLVEYTDTQYF
14,TRBV24-1,many,NA,TRBJ2-5,TGTGCCACCAGTGAGTCCACTAGGCGGGAGACCCAGTACTTC,CATSESTRRETQYF
16,TRBV7-3,many,TRBD2,TRBJ2-1,TGTGCCAGCAGCTCCCGGACTAGCGCAACCTACAATGAGCAGTTCTTC,CASSSRTSATYNEQFF
15,TRBV4-3,many,NA,TRBJ1-2,TGCGCCAGCAGCCAAGATAGCAACAGCCCCTATGGCTACACCTTC,CASSQDSNSPYGYTF